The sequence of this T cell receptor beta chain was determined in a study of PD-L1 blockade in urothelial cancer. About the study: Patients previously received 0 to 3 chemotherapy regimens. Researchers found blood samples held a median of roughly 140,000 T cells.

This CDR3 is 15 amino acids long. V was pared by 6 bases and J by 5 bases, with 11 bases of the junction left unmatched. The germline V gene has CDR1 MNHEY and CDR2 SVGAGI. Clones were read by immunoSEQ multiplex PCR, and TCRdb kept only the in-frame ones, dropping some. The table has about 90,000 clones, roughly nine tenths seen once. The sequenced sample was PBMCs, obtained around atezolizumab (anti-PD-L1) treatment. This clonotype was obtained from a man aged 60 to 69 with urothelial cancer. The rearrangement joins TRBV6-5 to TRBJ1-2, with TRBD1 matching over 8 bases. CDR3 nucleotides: TGTGCCAGCAGGCCTGCAGGGGGCGATTGGTATGGCTACACCTTC. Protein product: CASRPAGGDWYGYTF.